The 4 T cell receptor beta chains below come from one sample, sequenced in a study of shared clonotypes between healthy human individuals. This table comes from immunoSEQ multiplex PCR, and its TCRdb copy is limited to in-frame clones, with some not included. The sample carries 450,000 to 700,000 clones, roughly 96% recorded once. Positive CCR7 selection of CD45RO-negative cells yielded the naive CD8 cells, and terminally differentiated effector memory CD45RA+ cells were excluded. The sequencing sample was made of naive CD8+ T cells sorted from blood. These receptors all come from a woman between 25 and 40 years old in good health.

CDR3 coding DNA: TGTGCCAGCGGAACAAAAGGGGTTGCACAGACCCAGTACTTC. This gives the protein CASGTKGVAQTQYF. The chain has TRBV28 and TRBJ2-5, with D tentatively TRBD1 (5 bases). Germline assignment: CDR1 MDHEN and CDR2 SYDVKM. Trimming took off 8 bases at V and 6 bases at J, with 19 bases between the two ends. The CDR3 extends over 14 amino acids.

The chain has TRBV11-2 and TRBJ1-1; weak D call: TRBD1 (5 bases). The CDR3 runs 17 residues. V was clipped by 0 bases and J by 1 base, with 15 bases between them. Germline CDR1 and CDR2: SGHAT and FQNNGV. CDR3 sequence reads: CASSLEGGAERNTEAFF. The CDR3 nucleotides are TGTGCCAGCAGCTTAGAAGGCGGGGCAGAAAGGAACACTGAAGCTTTCTTT.

CDR3 nucleotide sequence: TGTGCCAGCAGCTTAGGCGGCCGATACACTGAAGCTTTCTTT. It specifies CASSLGGRYTEAFF. The chain is built from TRBV7-9 and TRBJ1-1; D gene unclear. V lost 1 base, J lost 3 bases, and 9 bases lay in between. The CDR3 has 14 amino acids. CDR1 and CDR2 from the germline V gene are SEHNR and FQNEAQ (reference sequence).

The J gene is TRBJ2-7, the V gene TRBV4-1, with D unclear. Germline lookup yields CDR1 MGHRA and CDR2 YSYEKL. V lost 1 base and J lost 2, with 12 bases in between. The CDR3 has 15 amino acids. The CDR3 nucleotides are TGCGCCAGCAGCCAAGGCCCCCTTAGTACCTACGAGCAGTACTTC. Its translation: CASSQGPLSTYEQYF.